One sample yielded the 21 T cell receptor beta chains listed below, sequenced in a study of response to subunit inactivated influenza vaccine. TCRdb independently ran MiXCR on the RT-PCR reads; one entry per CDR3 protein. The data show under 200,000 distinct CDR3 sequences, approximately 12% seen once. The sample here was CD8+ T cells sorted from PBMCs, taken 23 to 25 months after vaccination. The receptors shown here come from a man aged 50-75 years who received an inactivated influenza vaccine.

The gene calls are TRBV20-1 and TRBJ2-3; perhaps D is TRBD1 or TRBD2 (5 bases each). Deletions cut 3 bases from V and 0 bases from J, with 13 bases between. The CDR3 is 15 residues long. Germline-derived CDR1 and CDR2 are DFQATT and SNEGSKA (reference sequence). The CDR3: CSASGDGTSTDTQYF. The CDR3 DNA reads TGCAGTGCTAGCGGGGACGGCACTAGCACAGATACGCAGTATTTT.

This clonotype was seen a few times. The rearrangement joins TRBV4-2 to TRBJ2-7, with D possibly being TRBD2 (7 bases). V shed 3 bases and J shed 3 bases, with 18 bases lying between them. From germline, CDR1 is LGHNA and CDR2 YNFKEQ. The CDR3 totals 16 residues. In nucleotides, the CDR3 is TGTGCCAGCAGCCAGAAGGGGGAGGGGAATCTCTACGAGCAGTACTTC. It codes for CASSQKGEGNLYEQYF.

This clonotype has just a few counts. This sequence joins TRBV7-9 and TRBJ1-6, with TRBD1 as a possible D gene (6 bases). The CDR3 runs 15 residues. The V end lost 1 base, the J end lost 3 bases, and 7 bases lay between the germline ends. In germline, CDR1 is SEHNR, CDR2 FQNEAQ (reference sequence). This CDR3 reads CASSLGQDYNSPLHF. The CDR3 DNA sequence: TGTGCCAGCAGCTTAGGACAGGACTATAATTCACCCCTCCACTTT.

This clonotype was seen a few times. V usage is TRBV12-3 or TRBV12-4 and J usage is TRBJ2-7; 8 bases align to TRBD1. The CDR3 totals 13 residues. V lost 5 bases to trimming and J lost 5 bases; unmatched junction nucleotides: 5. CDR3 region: CASSPPTGDEQYF. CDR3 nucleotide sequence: TGTGCCAGCAGTCCCCCGACAGGGGACGAGCAGTACTTC.

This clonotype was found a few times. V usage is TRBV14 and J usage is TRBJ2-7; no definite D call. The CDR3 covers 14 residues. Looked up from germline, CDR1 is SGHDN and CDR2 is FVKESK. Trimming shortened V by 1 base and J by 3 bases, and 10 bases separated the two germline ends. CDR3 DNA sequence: TGTGCCAGCAGCCAAGTTTATGGCTTCTACGAGCAGTACTTC. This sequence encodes CASSQVYGFYEQYF.

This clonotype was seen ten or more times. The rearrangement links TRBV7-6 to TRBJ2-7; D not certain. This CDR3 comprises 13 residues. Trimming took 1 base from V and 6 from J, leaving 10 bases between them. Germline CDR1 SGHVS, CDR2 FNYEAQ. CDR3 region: CASSLERWSEQYF. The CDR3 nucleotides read TGTGCCAGCAGCTTAGAGCGTTGGAGCGAGCAGTACTTC.

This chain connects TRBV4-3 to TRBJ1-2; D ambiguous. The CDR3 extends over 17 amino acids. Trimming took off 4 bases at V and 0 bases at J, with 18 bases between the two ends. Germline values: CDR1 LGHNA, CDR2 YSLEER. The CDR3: CASSREHFGGTNYGYTF. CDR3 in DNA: TGCGCCAGCAGCCGAGAACATTTCGGAGGAACTAACTATGGCTACACCTTC.

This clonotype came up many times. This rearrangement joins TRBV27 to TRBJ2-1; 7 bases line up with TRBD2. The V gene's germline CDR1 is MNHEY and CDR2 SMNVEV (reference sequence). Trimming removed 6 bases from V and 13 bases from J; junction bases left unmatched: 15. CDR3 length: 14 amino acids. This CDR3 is CASSLSRSTSFQFF. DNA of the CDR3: TGTGCCAGCAGCCTATCCCGGTCGACTAGCTTTCAGTTCTTC.

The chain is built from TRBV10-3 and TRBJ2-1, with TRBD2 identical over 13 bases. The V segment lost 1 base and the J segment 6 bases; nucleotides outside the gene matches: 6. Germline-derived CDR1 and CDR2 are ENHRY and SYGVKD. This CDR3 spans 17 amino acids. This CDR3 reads CAISELLLAGGPNEQFF. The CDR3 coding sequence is TGTGCCATCAGTGAGTTGTTACTAGCGGGGGGGCCCAATGAGCAGTTCTTC.

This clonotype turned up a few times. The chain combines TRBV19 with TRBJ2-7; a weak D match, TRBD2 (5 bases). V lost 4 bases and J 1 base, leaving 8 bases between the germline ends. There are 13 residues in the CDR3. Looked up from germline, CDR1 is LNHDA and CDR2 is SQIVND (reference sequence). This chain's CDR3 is CASSNRDSYEQYF. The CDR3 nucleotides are TGTGCCAGTAGTAATCGGGATTCCTACGAGCAGTACTTC. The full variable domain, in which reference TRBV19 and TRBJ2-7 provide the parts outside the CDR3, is DGGITQSPKYLFRKEGQNVTLSCEQNLNHDAMYWYRQDPGQGLRLIYYSQIVNDFQKGDIAEGYSVSREKKESFPLTVTSAQKNPTAFYLCASSNRDSYEQYFGPGTRLTVT.

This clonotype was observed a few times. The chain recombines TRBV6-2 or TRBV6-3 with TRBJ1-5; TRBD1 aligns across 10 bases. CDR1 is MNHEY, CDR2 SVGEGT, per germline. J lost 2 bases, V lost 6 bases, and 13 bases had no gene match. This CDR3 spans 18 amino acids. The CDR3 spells CASSPEDRGPLGNQPQHF. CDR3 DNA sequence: TGTGCCAGCAGCCCCGAAGACAGGGGGCCGCTTGGCAATCAGCCCCAGCATTTT.

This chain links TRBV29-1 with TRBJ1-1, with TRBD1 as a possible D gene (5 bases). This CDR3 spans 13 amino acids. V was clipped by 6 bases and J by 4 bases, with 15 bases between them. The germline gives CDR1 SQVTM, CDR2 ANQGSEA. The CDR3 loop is CSVYQGMGTEAFF. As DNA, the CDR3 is TGCAGCGTCTATCAGGGCATGGGCACTGAAGCTTTCTTT.

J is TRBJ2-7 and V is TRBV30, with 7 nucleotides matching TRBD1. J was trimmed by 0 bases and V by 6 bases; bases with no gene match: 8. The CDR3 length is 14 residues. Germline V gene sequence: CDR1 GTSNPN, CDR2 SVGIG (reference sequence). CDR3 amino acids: CACTPTGFSYEQYF. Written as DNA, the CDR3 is TGTGCCTGCACACCGACAGGGTTCTCCTACGAGCAGTACTTC.

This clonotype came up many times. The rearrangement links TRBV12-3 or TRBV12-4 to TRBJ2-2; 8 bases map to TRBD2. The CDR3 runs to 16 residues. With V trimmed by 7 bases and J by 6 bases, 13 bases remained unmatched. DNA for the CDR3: TGTGCCAGCACCGTACCTGACGGGAGGGCCCCCGGGGAGCTGTTTTTT. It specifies CASTVPDGRAPGELFF.

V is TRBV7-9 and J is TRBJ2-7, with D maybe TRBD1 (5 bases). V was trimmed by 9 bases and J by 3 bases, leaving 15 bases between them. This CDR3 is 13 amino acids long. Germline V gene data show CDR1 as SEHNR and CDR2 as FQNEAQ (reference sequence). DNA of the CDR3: TGTGCCAGTAGCCACCAGGGCTACTACGAGCAGTACTTC. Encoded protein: CASSHQGYYEQYF.

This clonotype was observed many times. The CDR3 DNA is TGCGCCAGCAGCCAAGAGGGAGGGCCCTACAATGAGCAGTTCTTC. Its protein is CASSQEGGPYNEQFF. The V and J genes are TRBV4-3 and TRBJ2-1; 7 positions match TRBD2. The CDR3 covers 15 residues. The V segment lost 0 bases and the J segment 2 bases; nucleotides outside the gene matches: 1. Germline CDR1 LGHNA, CDR2 YSLEER.

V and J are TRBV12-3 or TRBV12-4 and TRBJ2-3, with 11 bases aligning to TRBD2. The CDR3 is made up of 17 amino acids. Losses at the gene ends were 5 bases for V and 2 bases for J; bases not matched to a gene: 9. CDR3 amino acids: CASSPTLAGGHTDTQYF. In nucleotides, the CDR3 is TGTGCCAGCAGTCCGACCTTAGCGGGGGGGCACACAGATACGCAGTATTTT.

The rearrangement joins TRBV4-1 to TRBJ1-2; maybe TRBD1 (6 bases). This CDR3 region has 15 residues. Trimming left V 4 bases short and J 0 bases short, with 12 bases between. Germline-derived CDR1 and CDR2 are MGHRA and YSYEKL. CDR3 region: CASSPGHRANYGYTF. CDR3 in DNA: TGCGCCAGCAGCCCAGGTCACAGGGCTAACTATGGCTACACCTTC.

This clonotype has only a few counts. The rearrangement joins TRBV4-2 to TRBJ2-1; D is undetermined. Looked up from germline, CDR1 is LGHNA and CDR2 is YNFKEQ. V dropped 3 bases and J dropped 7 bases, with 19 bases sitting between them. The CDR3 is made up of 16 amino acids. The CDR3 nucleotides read TGTGCCAGCAGCCAGGGTGACTCGACCTATTATAATGAGCAGTTCTTC. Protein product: CASSQGDSTYYNEQFF.

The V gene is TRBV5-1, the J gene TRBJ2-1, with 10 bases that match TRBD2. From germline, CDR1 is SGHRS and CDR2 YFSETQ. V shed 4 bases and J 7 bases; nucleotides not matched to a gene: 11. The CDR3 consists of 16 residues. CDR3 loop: CASSRFLAGEGNEQFF. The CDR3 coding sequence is TGCGCCAGCAGCCGATTTCTAGCGGGAGAAGGGAATGAGCAGTTCTTC.

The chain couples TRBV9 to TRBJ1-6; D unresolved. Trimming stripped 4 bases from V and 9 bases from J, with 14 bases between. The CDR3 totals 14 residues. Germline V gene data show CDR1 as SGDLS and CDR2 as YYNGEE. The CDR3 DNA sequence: TGTGCCAGCAGCCCGGGTCTCGGAGGTTCACCCCTCCACTTT. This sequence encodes CASSPGLGGSPLHF.